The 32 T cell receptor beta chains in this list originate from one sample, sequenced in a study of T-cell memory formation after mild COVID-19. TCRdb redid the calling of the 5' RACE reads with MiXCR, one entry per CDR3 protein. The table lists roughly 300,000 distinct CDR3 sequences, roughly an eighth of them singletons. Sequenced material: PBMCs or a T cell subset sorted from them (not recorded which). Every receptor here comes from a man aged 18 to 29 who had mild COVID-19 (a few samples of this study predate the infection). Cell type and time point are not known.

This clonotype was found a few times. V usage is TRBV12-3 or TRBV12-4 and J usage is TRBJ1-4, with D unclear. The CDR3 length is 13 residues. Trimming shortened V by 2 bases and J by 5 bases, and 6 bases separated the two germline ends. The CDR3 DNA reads TGTGCCAGCAGTTTACAGAGAAATGAAAAACTGTTTTTT. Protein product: CASSLQRNEKLFF.

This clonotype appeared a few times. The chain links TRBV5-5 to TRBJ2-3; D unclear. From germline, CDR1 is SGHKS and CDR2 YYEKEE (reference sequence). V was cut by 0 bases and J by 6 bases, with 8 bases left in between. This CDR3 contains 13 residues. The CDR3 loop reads CASSLGTSDTQYF. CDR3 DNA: TGTGCCAGCAGCTTGGGCACGAGCGATACGCAGTATTTT. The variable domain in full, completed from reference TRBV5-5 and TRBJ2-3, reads DAGVTQSPTHLIKTRGQQVTLRCSPISGHKSVSWYQQVLGQGPQFIFQYYEKEERGRGNFPDRFSARQFPNYSSELNVNALLLGDSALYLCASSLGTSDTQYFGPGTRLTVL.

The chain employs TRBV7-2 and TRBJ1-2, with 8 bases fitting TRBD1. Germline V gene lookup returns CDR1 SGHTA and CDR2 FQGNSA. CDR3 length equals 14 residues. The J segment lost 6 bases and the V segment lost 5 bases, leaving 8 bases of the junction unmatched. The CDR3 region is CASSTTGGYDGYTF. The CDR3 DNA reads TGTGCCAGCAGCACTACAGGGGGTTATGATGGCTACACCTTC.

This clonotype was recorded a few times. CDR3 sequence: CASSYFEGGEETQYF. Here the CDR3 DNA reads TGTGCCAGCAGTTACTTTGAGGGGGGTGAAGAGACCCAGTACTTC. This chain joins TRBV6-6 and TRBJ2-5; perhaps D is TRBD1 or TRBD2 (6 bases each). Germline loops: CDR1 MNHNY, CDR2 SVGAGI (reference sequence). Trimming removed 1 base from V and 3 bases from J, with 12 bases in between. The CDR3 is 15 amino acids.

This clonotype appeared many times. The CDR3 loop is CASSLSGTERQEQFF. DNA of the CDR3: TGTGCCAGCAGTTTATCAGGGACAGAACGACAGGAGCAGTTCTTC. This sequence joins TRBV27 and TRBJ2-1, with 7 nucleotides matching TRBD1. The CDR3 totals 15 residues. The germline gives CDR1 MNHEY, CDR2 SMNVEV (reference sequence). The J segment lost 10 bases and the V segment lost 0 bases, leaving 9 bases of the junction unmatched.

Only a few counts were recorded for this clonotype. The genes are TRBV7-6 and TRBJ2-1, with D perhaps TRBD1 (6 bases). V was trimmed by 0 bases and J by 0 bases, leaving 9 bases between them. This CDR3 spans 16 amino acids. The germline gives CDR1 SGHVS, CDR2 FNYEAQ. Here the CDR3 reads CASSLAGAYSYNEQFF. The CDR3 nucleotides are TGTGCCAGCAGCTTAGCGGGGGCCTACTCCTACAATGAGCAGTTCTTC.

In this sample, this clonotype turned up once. The CDR3 bases are TGTGCCAGTAGTGTTCCTGGGGACCAGCCCCAGCATTTT. Protein sequence: CASSVPGDQPQHF. The V and J genes are TRBV19 and TRBJ1-5, with D maybe TRBD1 (5 bases). The ends were cut back, 5 bases at V and 7 bases at J, with 12 bases in the middle. The V gene's germline CDR1 is LNHDA and CDR2 SQIVND (reference sequence). There are 13 residues in the CDR3.

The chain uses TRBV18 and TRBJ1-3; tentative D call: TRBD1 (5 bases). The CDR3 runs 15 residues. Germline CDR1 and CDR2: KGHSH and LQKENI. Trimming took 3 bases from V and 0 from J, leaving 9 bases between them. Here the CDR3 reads CASSPRAGSGNTIYF. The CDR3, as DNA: TGTGCCAGCTCACCCAGGGCAGGCTCTGGAAACACCATATATTTT.

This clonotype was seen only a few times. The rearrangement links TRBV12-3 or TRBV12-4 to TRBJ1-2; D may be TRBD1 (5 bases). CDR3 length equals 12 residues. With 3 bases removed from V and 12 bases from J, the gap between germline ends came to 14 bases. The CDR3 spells CASSLEQRGHTF. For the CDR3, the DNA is TGTGCCAGCAGTTTGGAGCAGCGGGGACACACCTTC.

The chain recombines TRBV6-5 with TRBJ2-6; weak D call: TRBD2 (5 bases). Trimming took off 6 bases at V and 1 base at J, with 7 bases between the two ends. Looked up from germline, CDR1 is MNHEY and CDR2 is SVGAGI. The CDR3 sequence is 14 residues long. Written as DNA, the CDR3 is TGTGCCAGCAGAGAGGGTTCTGGGGCCAACGTCCTGACTTTC. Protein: CASREGSGANVLTF.

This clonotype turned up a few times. The CDR3 region is CASGTGTATYEQYF. CDR3 bases: TGTGCCAGCGGGACCGGGACAGCCACCTACGAGCAGTACTTC. The chain has TRBV6-6 and TRBJ2-7; 7 bases align to TRBD1. J gave up 2 bases and V 8 bases, and 9 bases lay outside the gene matches. This CDR3 region has 14 residues. Germline-derived CDR1 and CDR2 are MNHNY and SVGAGI (reference sequence).

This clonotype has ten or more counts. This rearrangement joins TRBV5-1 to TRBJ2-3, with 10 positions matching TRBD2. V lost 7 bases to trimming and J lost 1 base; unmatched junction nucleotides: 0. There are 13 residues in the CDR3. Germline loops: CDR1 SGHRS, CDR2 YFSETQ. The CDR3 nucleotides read TGCGCCAGCGGGACTAGCGGCACAGATACGCAGTATTTT. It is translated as CASGTSGTDTQYF.

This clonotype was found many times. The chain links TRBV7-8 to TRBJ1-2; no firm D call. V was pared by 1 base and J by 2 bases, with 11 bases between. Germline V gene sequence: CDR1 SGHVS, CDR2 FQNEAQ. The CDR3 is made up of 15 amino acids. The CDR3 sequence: CASSLGAAFNYGYTF. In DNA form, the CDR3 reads TGTGCCAGCAGCTTAGGGGCAGCCTTCAACTATGGCTACACCTTC. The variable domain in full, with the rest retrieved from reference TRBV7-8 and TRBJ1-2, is GAGVSQSPRYKVAKRGQDVALRCDPISGHVSLFWYQQALGQGPEFLTYFQNEAQLDKSGLPSDRFFAERPEGSVSTLKIQRTQQEDSAVYLCASSLGAAFNYGYTFGSGTRLTVV.

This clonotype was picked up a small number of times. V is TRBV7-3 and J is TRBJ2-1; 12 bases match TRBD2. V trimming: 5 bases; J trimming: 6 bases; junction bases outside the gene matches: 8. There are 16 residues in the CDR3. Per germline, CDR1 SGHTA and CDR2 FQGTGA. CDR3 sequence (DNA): TGTGCCAGCAGCCCCAAAGGACTAGCGGGGATCAATGAGCAGTTCTTC. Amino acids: CASSPKGLAGINEQFF.

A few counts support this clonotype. The CDR3 coding sequence is TGTGCCAGCAGTCCGCGGGGGGCCCCCCAAGAGACCCAGTACTTC. It specifies CASSPRGAPQETQYF. The rearrangement joins TRBV27 to TRBJ2-5; the match to TRBD2 covers 8 bases. Germline CDR1 MNHEY, CDR2 SMNVEV (reference sequence). CDR3 size: 15 residues. V lost 5 bases, J lost 1 base, and 6 bases stayed unmatched.

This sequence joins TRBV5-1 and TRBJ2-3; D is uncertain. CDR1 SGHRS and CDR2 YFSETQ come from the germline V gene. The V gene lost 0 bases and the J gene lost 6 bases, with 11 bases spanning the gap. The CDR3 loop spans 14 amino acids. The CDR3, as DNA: TGCGCCAGCAGCTTGGTTGCGGTGGGGGATACGCAGTATTTT. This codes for CASSLVAVGDTQYF.

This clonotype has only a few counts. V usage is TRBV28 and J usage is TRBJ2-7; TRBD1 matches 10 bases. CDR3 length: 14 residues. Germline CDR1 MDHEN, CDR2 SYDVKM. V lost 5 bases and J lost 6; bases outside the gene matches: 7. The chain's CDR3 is CASSPGGTGAEQYV. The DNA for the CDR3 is TGTGCCAGCAGTCCCGGGGGGACAGGGGCCGAGCAGTACGTC.

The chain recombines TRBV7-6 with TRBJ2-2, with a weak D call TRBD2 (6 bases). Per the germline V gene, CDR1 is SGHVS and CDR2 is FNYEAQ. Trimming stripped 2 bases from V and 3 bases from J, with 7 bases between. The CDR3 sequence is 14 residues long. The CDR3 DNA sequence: TGTGCCAGCAGCTTACGGGAGCACACCGGGGAGCTGTTTTTT. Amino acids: CASSLREHTGELFF.

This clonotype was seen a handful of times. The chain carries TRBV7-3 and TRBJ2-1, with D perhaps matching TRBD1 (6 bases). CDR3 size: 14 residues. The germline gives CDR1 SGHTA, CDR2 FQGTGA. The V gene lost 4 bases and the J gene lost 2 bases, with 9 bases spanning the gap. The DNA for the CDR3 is TGTGCCAGCAGCTCACAGGGAACCTACAATGAGCAGTTCTTC. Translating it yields CASSSQGTYNEQFF.

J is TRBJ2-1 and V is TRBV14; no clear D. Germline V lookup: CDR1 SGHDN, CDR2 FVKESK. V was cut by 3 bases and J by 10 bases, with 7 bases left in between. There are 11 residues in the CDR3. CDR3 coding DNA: TGTGCCAGCAGCCATAGGCAGGAGCAGTTCTTC. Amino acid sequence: CASSHRQEQFF.

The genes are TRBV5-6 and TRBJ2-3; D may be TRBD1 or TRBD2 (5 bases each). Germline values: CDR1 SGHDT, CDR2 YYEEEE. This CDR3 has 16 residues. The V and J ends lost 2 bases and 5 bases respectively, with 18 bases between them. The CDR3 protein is CASSLVRGEWGDTQYF. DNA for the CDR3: TGTGCCAGCAGCTTAGTAAGAGGGGAGTGGGGAGATACGCAGTATTTT.

CDR3 protein: CASSQAGAGPYEQYF. DNA of the CDR3: TGCGCCAGCAGCCAGGCGGGGGCGGGGCCCTACGAGCAGTACTTC. This chain joins TRBV4-1 and TRBJ2-7, with D perhaps matching TRBD2 (7 bases). CDR1 is MGHRA and CDR2 is YSYEKL in the germline V gene. The CDR3 contains 15 residues. V dropped 3 bases and J dropped 2 bases, with 14 bases sitting between them.

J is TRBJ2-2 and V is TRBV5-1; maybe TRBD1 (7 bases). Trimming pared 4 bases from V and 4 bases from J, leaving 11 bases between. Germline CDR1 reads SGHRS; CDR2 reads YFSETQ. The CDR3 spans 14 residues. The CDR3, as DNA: TGCGCCAGCAGCCAGGGGGGACCCACCGGGGAGCTGTTTTTT. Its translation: CASSQGGPTGELFF.

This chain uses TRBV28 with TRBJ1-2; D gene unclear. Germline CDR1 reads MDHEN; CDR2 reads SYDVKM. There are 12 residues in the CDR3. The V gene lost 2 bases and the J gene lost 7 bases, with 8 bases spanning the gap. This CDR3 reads CASSLTSGGYTF. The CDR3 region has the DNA TGTGCCAGCAGTTTAACGTCCGGTGGCTACACCTTC.

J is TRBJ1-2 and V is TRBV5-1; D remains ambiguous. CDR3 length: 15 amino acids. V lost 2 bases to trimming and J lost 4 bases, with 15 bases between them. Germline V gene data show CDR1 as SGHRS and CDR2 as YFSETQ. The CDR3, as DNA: TGCGCCAGCAGCTTCGTCCAGTCGGAGGGCTATGGCTACACCTTC. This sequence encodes CASSFVQSEGYGYTF.

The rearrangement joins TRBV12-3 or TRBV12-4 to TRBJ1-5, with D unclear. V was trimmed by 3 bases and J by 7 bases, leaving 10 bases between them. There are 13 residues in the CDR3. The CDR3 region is CASSLNSRQPQHF. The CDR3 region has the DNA TGTGCCAGCAGTTTGAACAGTCGGCAGCCCCAGCATTTT.

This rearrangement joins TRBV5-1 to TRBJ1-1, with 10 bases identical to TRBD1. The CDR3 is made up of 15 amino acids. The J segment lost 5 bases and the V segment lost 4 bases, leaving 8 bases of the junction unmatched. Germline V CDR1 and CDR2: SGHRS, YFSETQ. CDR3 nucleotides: TGCGCCAGCAGCGTGCGGGGACAGGGGTGGACTGAAGCTTTCTTT. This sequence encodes CASSVRGQGWTEAFF.

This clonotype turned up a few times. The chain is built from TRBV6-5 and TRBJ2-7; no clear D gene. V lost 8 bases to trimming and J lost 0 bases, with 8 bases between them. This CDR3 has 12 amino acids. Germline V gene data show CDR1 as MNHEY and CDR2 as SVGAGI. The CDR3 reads CASGKSSYEQYV. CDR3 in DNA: TGTGCCAGCGGAAAGAGCTCCTACGAGCAGTACGTC.

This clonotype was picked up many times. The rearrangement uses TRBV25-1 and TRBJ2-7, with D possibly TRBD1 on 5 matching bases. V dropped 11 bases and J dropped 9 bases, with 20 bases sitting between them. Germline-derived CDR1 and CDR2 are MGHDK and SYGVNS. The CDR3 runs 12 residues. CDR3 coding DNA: TGTGCCCAGCAATGTCTAGGACAACTGCAGTACGTC. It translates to CAQQCLGQLQYV.

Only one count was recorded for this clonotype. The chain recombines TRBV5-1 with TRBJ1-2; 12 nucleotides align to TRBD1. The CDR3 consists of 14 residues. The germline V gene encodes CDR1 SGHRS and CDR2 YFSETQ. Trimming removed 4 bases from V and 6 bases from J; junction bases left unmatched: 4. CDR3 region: CASSGTGGTNGYTF. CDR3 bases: TGCGCCAGCAGCGGGACAGGGGGCACGAATGGCTACACCTTC.

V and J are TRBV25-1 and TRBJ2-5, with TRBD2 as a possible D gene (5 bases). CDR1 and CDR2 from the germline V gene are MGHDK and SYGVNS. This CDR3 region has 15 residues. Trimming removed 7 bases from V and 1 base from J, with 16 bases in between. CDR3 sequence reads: CASTEIGGPQETQYF. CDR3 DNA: TGTGCCAGCACCGAGATCGGAGGACCCCAAGAGACCCAGTACTTC.

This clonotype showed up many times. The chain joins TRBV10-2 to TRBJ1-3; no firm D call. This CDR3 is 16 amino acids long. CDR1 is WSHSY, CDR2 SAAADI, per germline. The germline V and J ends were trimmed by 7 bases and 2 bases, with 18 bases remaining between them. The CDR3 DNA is TGCGCCAGCACTCCTGGGTCCCCGGGTCCTGGAAACACCATATATTTT. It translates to CASTPGSPGPGNTIYF.